The 21 T cell receptor beta chains given below trace back to one sample, sequenced in a study of blood T cell repertoires in COVID-19. Profiling relied on immunoSEQ multiplex PCR, and the TCRdb table lists in-frame clones only, not all of them. The sample has 250,000 to 300,000 clones, 65% to 90% seen once. The sample taken for sequencing was PBMCs or T cells enriched from blood (not recorded which). These receptors originate from a man aged 18 to 29 who had recovered from COVID-19.

V and J are TRBV5-1 and TRBJ2-3; TRBD2 matches at 12 bases. Germline trimming cut 1 base from V and 4 bases from J; bases unmatched to any gene: 10. The CDR3 extends over 18 amino acids. Germline V gives CDR1 SGHRS, CDR2 YFSETQ. The CDR3 is CASSLTGLAGRVADTQYF. CDR3 sequence (DNA): TGCGCCAGCAGCTTGACCGGACTAGCGGGACGGGTGGCAGATACGCAGTATTTT. Drawing the rest from reference TRBV5-1 and TRBJ2-3, the complete variable domain is KAGVTQTPRYLIKTRGQQVTLSCSPISGHRSVSWYQQTPGQGLQFLFEYFSETQRNKGNFPGRFSGRQFSNSRSEMNVSTLELGDSALYLCASSLTGLAGRVADTQYFGPGTRLTVL.

This clone was counted a single time. The chain couples TRBV5-4 to TRBJ2-2, with TRBD2 as a possible D gene (6 bases). Germline V gene lookup returns CDR1 SGHNT and CDR2 YYREEE (reference sequence). Trimming stripped 2 bases from V and 7 bases from J, with 15 bases between. The CDR3 is made up of 15 amino acids. Here the CDR3 reads CASSLPGDSGGELFF. The CDR3 DNA is TGTGCCAGCAGCTTACCGGGGGATTCGGGCGGGGAGCTGTTTTTT.

This chain uses TRBV14 with TRBJ1-1, with D maybe TRBD1 (6 bases). There are 14 residues in the CDR3. Trimming took 4 bases from V and 5 from J, leaving 14 bases between them. Germline assignment: CDR1 SGHDN and CDR2 FVKESK. CDR3 residues: CASSPLTGRTEAFF. In DNA form, the CDR3 reads TGTGCCAGCAGCCCACTCACAGGGCGAACTGAAGCTTTCTTT.

The CDR3 region is CASSPFRDSASNQPQHF. The CDR3 nucleotides read TGTGCCAGCTCACCATTCAGGGACAGCGCTAGCAATCAGCCCCAGCATTTT. The chain links TRBV18 to TRBJ1-5; 7 bases agree with TRBD1. CDR1 is KGHSH, CDR2 LQKENI, per germline. CDR3 length: 17 residues. Losses at the gene ends were 2 bases for V and 0 bases for J; bases not matched to a gene: 7. Drawing the rest from reference TRBV18 and TRBJ1-5, the complete variable domain is NAGVMQNPRHLVRRRGQEARLRCSPMKGHSHVYWYRQLPEEGLKFMVYLQKENIIDESGMPKERFSAEFPKEGPSILRIQQVVRGDSAAYFCASSPFRDSASNQPQHFGDGTRLSIL.

V usage is TRBV6-5 and J usage is TRBJ1-4; no firm D call. The CDR3 consists of 14 residues. Germline loops: CDR1 MNHEY, CDR2 SVGAGI. Trimming took 2 bases from V and 8 from J, leaving 12 bases between them. CDR3 region: CASSYAVSGEKLFF. The CDR3, as DNA: TGTGCCAGCAGTTACGCGGTTAGTGGGGAAAAACTGTTTTTT.

V gene TRBV27 combines with J gene TRBJ2-5, with D possibly matching TRBD1 (5 bases). Germline CDR1 MNHEY, CDR2 SMNVEV (reference sequence). Trimming cost V 2 bases and J 4 bases, with 14 bases left between them. The CDR3 covers 15 residues. The CDR3 loop is CASSLQQAPRETQYF. CDR3 in DNA: TGTGCCAGCAGTTTACAACAGGCTCCAAGAGAGACCCAGTACTTC.

The chain carries TRBV13 and TRBJ2-2, with D perhaps TRBD1 (6 bases). This CDR3 comprises 15 residues. With 5 bases removed from V and 1 base from J, the gap between germline ends came to 11 bases. Germline V gives CDR1 PRHDT, CDR2 FYEKMQ (reference sequence). CDR3 residues: CASSTRDKNTGELFF. The CDR3 DNA is TGTGCCAGCAGCACCCGGGACAAGAACACCGGGGAGCTGTTTTTT.

CDR3 sequence: CASGSSGGSGYGYTF. As DNA, the CDR3 is TGTGCTAGTGGGTCATCGGGGGGTTCTGGCTATGGCTACACCTTC. V gene TRBV12-5 combines with J gene TRBJ1-2, with TRBD1 as a possible D gene (5 bases). Trimming shortened V by 6 bases and J by 4 bases, and 18 bases separated the two germline ends. The CDR3 spans 15 residues. Germline CDR1 reads LGHNT; CDR2 reads FRNRAP.

The genes are TRBV30 and TRBJ2-2; weak D call: TRBD1 (6 bases). The CDR3 sequence is 14 residues long. V was trimmed by 0 bases and J by 7 bases, leaving 12 bases between them. In germline, CDR1 is GTSNPN, CDR2 SVGIG (reference sequence). The CDR3 protein is CAWSVLGAGGELFF. CDR3 in DNA: TGTGCCTGGAGTGTTCTGGGGGCAGGCGGGGAGCTGTTTTTT.

About this clone itself: One end of the junction does not line up with germline, which may come from a read error. The chain joins TRBV7-9 to TRBJ1-6, with a possible D match to TRBD1 (6 bases). Germline loops: CDR1 SEHNR, CDR2 FQNEAQ (reference sequence). The CDR3 runs 17 residues. This CDR3 is CASSTSTGNSNNSPLHF. The CDR3 region has the DNA TGTGCCAGCAGCACCTCGACAGGCAACTCCAATAATTCACCCCTCCACTTT.

The chain is built from TRBV7-8 and TRBJ2-2; D is undetermined. The germline V and J ends were trimmed by 5 bases and 5 bases, with 9 bases remaining between them. The CDR3 is 13 amino acids. CDR1 and CDR2 (germline): SGHVS, FQNEAQ. The CDR3 coding sequence is TGTGCCAGCAGCAAAACAGAGACCGGGGAGCTGTTTTTT. The encoded protein is CASSKTETGELFF.

The V call is TRBV6-5, the J call TRBJ1-2, with 7 bases identical to TRBD1. From germline, CDR1 is MNHEY and CDR2 SVGAGI. The V gene end was trimmed by 2 bases and the J gene end by 11 bases; junction bases not matched to a gene: 5. The CDR3 has 12 residues. Written as DNA, the CDR3 is TGTGCCAGCAGTTACGACAGGGTGAGATACACCTTC. Translating gives CASSYDRVRYTF.

This chain links TRBV3-1 (or the pseudogene TRBV3-2) with TRBJ2-3; D is perhaps TRBD1 (6 bases). Trimming cost V 1 base and J 2 bases, with 13 bases left between them. CDR3 size: 16 residues. CDR1 is LGHDT and CDR2 is YNNKEL in the germline V gene (reference sequence). As DNA, the CDR3 is TGTGCCAGCAGCCAAGGGGGGCTAGCCTACACAGATACGCAGTATTTT. Its translation is CASSQGGLAYTDTQYF.

This clone was detected a few times. The rearrangement uses TRBV6-5 and TRBJ1-2, with D unresolved. The CDR3 has 13 amino acids. Germline loops: CDR1 MNHEY, CDR2 SVGAGI. The V end lost 6 bases, the J end lost 0 bases, and 8 bases lay between the germline ends. The CDR3 protein is CASRRSANYGYTF. The CDR3 DNA sequence: TGTGCCAGCAGGAGGTCAGCTAACTATGGCTACACCTTC.

The V call is TRBV7-2, the J call TRBJ1-4, with D perhaps matching TRBD1 (5 bases). Germline assignment: CDR1 SGHTA and CDR2 FQGNSA. The V end was cut by 3 bases, the J end by 0 bases, with 14 bases between. The CDR3 contains 17 residues. The CDR3 loop is CASSFPQGAATNEKLFF. CDR3 DNA sequence: TGTGCCAGCAGCTTCCCCCAGGGTGCGGCAACTAATGAAAAACTGTTTTTT.

This chain joins TRBV5-8 and TRBJ2-1; tentatively, D is TRBD1 (5 bases). The CDR3 loop spans 18 amino acids. With 0 bases removed from V and 1 base from J, the gap between germline ends came to 17 bases. Germline V gene sequence: CDR1 SGHTS, CDR2 YDEGEE. CDR3 DNA sequence: TGTGCCAGCAGCTTGGAGAGGCAAGGGGCTAGTTCCTACAATGAGCAGTTCTTC. As protein: CASSLERQGASSYNEQFF.

The rearrangement joins TRBV2 to TRBJ1-6; D is perhaps TRBD1 (5 bases). Germline V CDR1 and CDR2: SNHLY, FYNNEI. The CDR3 has 18 amino acids. V dropped 7 bases and J dropped 0 bases, with 19 bases sitting between them. DNA of the CDR3: TGTGCCAGCAATAGGAACCCGGAGGGGTTCTCCTATAATTCACCCCTCCACTTT. This translates into CASNRNPEGFSYNSPLHF.

In regard to this clone: The same CDR3 is also encoded by other DNA sequences in this sample. The J gene is TRBJ1-5, the V gene TRBV2; TRBD1 aligns across 9 bases. The CDR3 has 14 amino acids. The V gene's germline CDR1 is SNHLY and CDR2 FYNNEI. V was pared by 5 bases and J by 2 bases, with 1 base of the junction left unmatched. The CDR3 spells CASSRQGGNQPQHF. In nucleotides, the CDR3 is TGTGCCAGCAGTCGACAGGGGGGCAATCAGCCCCAGCATTTT.

V is TRBV6-5 and J is TRBJ1-1; the D gene is possibly TRBD1 (6 bases). Germline CDR1 is MNHEY and CDR2 is SVGAGI. This CDR3 has 14 amino acids. V dropped 2 bases and J dropped 5 bases, with 12 bases sitting between them. The CDR3: CASSYGRGLTEAFF. In DNA, the CDR3 is TGTGCCAGCAGTTACGGCAGGGGATTGACTGAAGCTTTCTTT.

This clone turned up a few times. The rearrangement links TRBV11-3 to TRBJ1-1, with no clear D. CDR3 size: 13 residues. The germline V gene has CDR1 SGHNT and CDR2 YENEEA. V was clipped by 5 bases and J by 1 base, with 8 bases between them. The chain's CDR3 is CASSPTANTEAFF. CDR3 bases: TGTGCCAGCAGCCCTACAGCGAACACTGAAGCTTTCTTT.

This clone was counted a single time. The chain joins TRBV6-5 to TRBJ1-6; a weak D match, TRBD1 (5 bases). The V and J ends lost 3 bases and 6 bases respectively, with 9 bases between them. The CDR3 runs 14 residues. The germline gives CDR1 MNHEY, CDR2 SVGAGI. The CDR3 nucleotides are TGTGCCAGCAGTTATCAGGACATTAATTCACCCCTCCACTTT. It translates to CASSYQDINSPLHF.